One sample yielded the 19 T cell receptor beta chains listed below, sequenced in a study of neurological immune-mediated disorders. One entry per CDR3 protein, called by TCRdb with MiXCR from the 5' RACE reads. The sample lists approximately 87,000 distinct CDR3 sequences, 12% to 15% occurring once. The sequenced sample consisted of PBMCs. All receptors derive from a woman between 50 and 59 years old in good health.

This clonotype has a count of ten or more. V and J are TRBV5-1 and TRBJ2-3; D assignment may be TRBD1 or TRBD2 (5 bases each). Germline CDR1 and CDR2: SGHRS and YFSETQ. CDR3 length: 15 amino acids. V shed 6 bases and J shed 2 bases, with 16 bases lying between them. The CDR3 protein is CASTRDGVVTDTQYF. CDR3 coding DNA: TGCGCCAGCACCCGGGACGGGGTTGTCACAGATACGCAGTATTTT.

This clonotype was detected many times. The V and J genes are TRBV20-1 and TRBJ2-7; TRBD1 matches 9 bases. CDR1 and CDR2 (germline): DFQATT, SNEGSKA (reference sequence). The CDR3 totals 14 residues. Losses at the gene ends were 2 bases for V and 6 bases for J; bases not matched to a gene: 8. The CDR3 region has the DNA TGCAGTGCTAGACCCCTGACAGGGGGTGGCGAGCAGTACTTC. The encoded protein is CSARPLTGGGEQYF.

This clonotype was seen repeatedly, ten times or more. The gene calls are TRBV28 and TRBJ1-5, with no clear D. Germline CDR1 MDHEN, CDR2 SYDVKM. The length of the CDR3 is 17 residues. V lost 8 bases, J lost 0 bases, and 20 bases lay in between. The CDR3 loop reads CASRPNGRGYSNQPQHF. The CDR3, as DNA: TGTGCCAGCCGACCTAACGGACGGGGATATAGCAATCAGCCCCAGCATTTT.

This clonotype was found many times. This chain joins TRBV5-1 and TRBJ1-1; TRBD1 aligns across 7 bases. Germline V gene data show CDR1 as SGHRS and CDR2 as YFSETQ. There are 13 residues in the CDR3. V was pared by 7 bases and J by 5 bases, with 8 bases of the junction left unmatched. CDR3 loop: CASRQGDWTEAFF. In nucleotides, the CDR3 is TGCGCCAGCCGACAGGGCGATTGGACTGAAGCTTTCTTT.

At least ten counts were recorded for this clonotype. J is TRBJ1-1 and V is TRBV28; 7 nucleotides align to TRBD1. Germline values: CDR1 MDHEN, CDR2 SYDVKM. The CDR3 length is 15 residues. The V and J ends lost 4 bases and 4 bases, in that order; junction bases with no gene match: 9. The DNA of the CDR3 is TGTGCCAGCAGTTCTCAGAAAACAGGGGCCACTGAAGCTTTCTTT. It yields the protein CASSSQKTGATEAFF.

This clonotype was counted ten times or more. This chain uses TRBV20-1 with TRBJ1-2; TRBD1 agrees at 12 bases. Per the germline V gene, CDR1 is DFQATT and CDR2 is SNEGSKA (reference sequence). The CDR3 is 17 amino acids. V lost 3 bases and J lost 4; bases outside the gene matches: 12. CDR3 nucleotide sequence: TGCAGTGCTAGGCCCGGGACAGGGGGCCCCTCTGGCTATGGCTACACCTTC. This codes for CSARPGTGGPSGYGYTF.

CDR3 sequence reads: CASSRGAAGELFF. CDR3 sequence (DNA): TGTGCCAGCAGTCGAGGAGCCGCCGGGGAGCTGTTTTTT. The chain carries TRBV7-3 and TRBJ2-2; D uncertain. The CDR3 consists of 13 residues. V was shortened by 6 bases and J by 6 bases, with 11 bases between the two germline ends. Germline V gives CDR1 SGHTA, CDR2 FQGTGA.

This clonotype has a count of ten or more. This chain's CDR3 is CASSPLAGDNEQFF. In DNA, the CDR3 is TGCGCCAGCAGCCCTCTAGCGGGGGACAATGAGCAGTTCTTC. This chain uses TRBV5-1 with TRBJ2-1; 10 bases are a match to TRBD2. The V and J ends lost 4 bases and 5 bases, in that order; junction bases with no gene match: 3. The germline V gene encodes CDR1 SGHRS and CDR2 YFSETQ. The CDR3 extends over 14 amino acids.

At least ten counts were recorded for this clonotype. The rearrangement joins TRBV20-1 to TRBJ2-2; 10 bases agree with TRBD1. Losses at the gene ends were 5 bases for V and 4 bases for J; bases not matched to a gene: 10. The length of the CDR3 is 16 residues. Per germline, CDR1 DFQATT and CDR2 SNEGSKA (reference sequence). The CDR3 DNA reads as TGCAGTGCTCGACCCGGGACAGGGGACCCCACCGGGGAGCTGTTTTTT. Amino acids: CSARPGTGDPTGELFF.

This clonotype was recorded many times. The chain employs TRBV5-1 and TRBJ2-5; no reliable D call. Per the germline V gene, CDR1 is SGHRS and CDR2 is YFSETQ. The V end lost 0 bases, the J end lost 2 bases, and 8 bases lay between the germline ends. The CDR3 length is 14 residues. CDR3 residues: CASSLVGPQETQYF. The DNA for the CDR3 is TGCGCCAGCAGCTTGGTTGGACCACAAGAGACCCAGTACTTC.

The V call is TRBV28, the J call TRBJ2-7, with TRBD2 matching 12 bases. This CDR3 has 15 residues. Germline V gene lookup returns CDR1 MDHEN and CDR2 SYDVKM. With V trimmed by 6 bases and J by 4 bases, 7 bases remained unmatched. The DNA for the CDR3 is TGTGCCAGCAGCAGTCTAGCGGGAGGGCCTTACGAGCAGTACTTC. This gives the protein CASSSLAGGPYEQYF.

This clonotype was recorded at least ten times. The V call is TRBV20-1, the J call TRBJ2-3, with TRBD1 identical over 10 bases. CDR3 length: 14 amino acids. CDR1 DFQATT and CDR2 SNEGSKA come from the germline V gene (reference sequence). The junction had 8 bases not matched to a gene; V was cut back by 5 bases and J by 6 bases. CDR3 residues: CSASGQGTGDTQYF. The CDR3 region has the DNA TGCAGTGCTTCGGGACAGGGGACTGGGGATACGCAGTATTTT.

The V and J genes are TRBV7-2 and TRBJ2-7; D is possibly TRBD1 (5 bases). The germline V gene encodes CDR1 SGHTA and CDR2 FQGNSA. The CDR3 totals 11 residues. The ends were cut back, 5 bases at V and 6 bases at J, with 8 bases in the middle. CDR3 coding DNA: TGTGCCAGCAGCAAGGGGATCGAGCAGTACTTC. This encodes CASSKGIEQYF.

This clonotype was counted ten times or more. V is TRBV5-1 and J is TRBJ2-1; D gene uncertain. Between the trimmed V and J ends, which lost 0 bases and 5 bases, there was a span of 6 bases. Germline CDR1 reads SGHRS; CDR2 reads YFSETQ. The CDR3 runs to 13 residues. CDR3 amino acids: CASSLAGNNEQFF. For the CDR3, the DNA is TGCGCCAGCAGCTTGGCTGGGAACAATGAGCAGTTCTTC.

This clonotype was counted at least ten times. The J gene is TRBJ2-7, the V gene TRBV20-1, with 14 bases matching TRBD2. V was pared by 1 base and J by 4 bases, with 3 bases of the junction left unmatched. The length of the CDR3 is 15 residues. The V gene's germline CDR1 is DFQATT and CDR2 SNEGSKA (reference sequence). The CDR3, as DNA: TGCAGTGCTAGAGGGGGGACTAGCGGGAGTTACGAGCAGTACTTC. Residues: CSARGGTSGSYEQYF.

This clonotype has at least ten counts. This chain uses TRBV29-1 with TRBJ1-4; a possible D gene is TRBD1 (5 bases). The germline V and J ends were trimmed by 3 bases and 0 bases, with 11 bases remaining between them. Germline V gene lookup returns CDR1 SQVTM and CDR2 ANQGSEA. The CDR3 is made up of 15 amino acids. The CDR3 protein is CSVEERDATNEKLFF. The CDR3 bases are TGCAGCGTTGAGGAAAGGGACGCAACTAATGAAAAACTGTTTTTT.

This clonotype showed up many times. The V gene is TRBV5-1, the J gene TRBJ2-3; possibly TRBD2 for D (6 bases). The CDR3 consists of 15 residues. Trimming removed 6 bases from V and 0 bases from J, with 14 bases in between. Germline CDR1 and CDR2: SGHRS and YFSETQ. The CDR3 sequence is CASNDGGISTDTQYF. The CDR3 DNA reads TGCGCCAGCAATGATGGCGGGATTAGCACAGATACGCAGTATTTT.

This clonotype was counted at least ten times. The CDR3 loop reads CSAREMVAGRKGSYEQYF. In DNA, the CDR3 is TGCAGTGCTAGAGAGATGGTAGCGGGACGAAAAGGGTCCTACGAGCAGTACTTC. J is TRBJ2-7 and V is TRBV20-1, with TRBD2 matching over 8 bases. V gave up 0 bases and J gave up 1 base; unmatched junction bases: 14. Germline V lookup: CDR1 DFQATT, CDR2 SNEGSKA (reference sequence). The CDR3 contains 18 residues.

This clonotype showed up many times. The genes are TRBV12-3 or TRBV12-4 and TRBJ2-1; maybe TRBD2 (5 bases). The CDR3 contains 11 residues. Trimming left V 8 bases short and J 4 bases short, with 6 bases between. CDR3 sequence reads: CASERYNEQFF. CDR3 sequence (DNA): TGTGCCAGCGAGCGGTACAATGAGCAGTTCTTC.